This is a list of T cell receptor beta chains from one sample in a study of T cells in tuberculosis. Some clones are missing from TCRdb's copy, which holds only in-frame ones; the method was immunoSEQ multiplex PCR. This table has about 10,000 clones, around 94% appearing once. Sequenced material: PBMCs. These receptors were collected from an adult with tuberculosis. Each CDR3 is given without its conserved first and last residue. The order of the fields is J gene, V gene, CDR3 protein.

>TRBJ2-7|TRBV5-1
ASSSGTTVEQQY
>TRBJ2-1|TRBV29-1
SVEDRLAVTGAENEQF
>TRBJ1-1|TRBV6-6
ASSYGRLVGNTEAF
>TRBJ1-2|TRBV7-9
ASSLAARDYGYT
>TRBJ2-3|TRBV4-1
ASSVFSAPRGTQY
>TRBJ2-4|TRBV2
ASMDRRDGVKNIQY
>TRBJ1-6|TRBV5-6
ASQGDIGNSPLH
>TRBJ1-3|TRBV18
ASSQGQLSSGNTIY
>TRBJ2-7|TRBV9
ASSVGTGTYEQY
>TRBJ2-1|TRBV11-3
ASSRDRGAVFLPEQF
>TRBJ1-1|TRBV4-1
ASSQGKARRTEAF
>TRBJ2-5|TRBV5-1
ASSLGQGAYQETQY
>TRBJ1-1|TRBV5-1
ASSEQGATEAF
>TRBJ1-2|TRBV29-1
TTGQGDGYT
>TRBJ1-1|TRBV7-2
ASSWTGNLNTEAF
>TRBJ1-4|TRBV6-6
ASNKQGSDEKLF
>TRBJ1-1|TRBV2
ASNKQGLNTEAF
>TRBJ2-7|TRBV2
ASRGGLDEQY
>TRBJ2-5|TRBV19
ASSDAGRTQY
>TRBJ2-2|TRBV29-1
SVDGGQGPAGELF
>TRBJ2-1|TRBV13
ASSWLQGNEQF
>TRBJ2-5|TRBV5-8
ASSLNKMETQY
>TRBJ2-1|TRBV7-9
ASSHIPGQGNEQF
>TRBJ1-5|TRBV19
ASSIMDREAPQH
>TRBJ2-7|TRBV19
ASSIRGAAVQY
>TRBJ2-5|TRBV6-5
ASSYSQVGLETQY